This T cell receptor beta chain derives from a study of cytomegalovirus exposure and HLA in healthy donors. With 5 bases clipped from V and 5 bases from J, the junction kept 5 bases outside the gene matches. CDR1 MNHEY and CDR2 SVGAGI come from the germline V gene. This CDR3 is 13 amino acids long. PCR amplification relied on 60 Vbeta primers (plus 13 Jbeta primers). Using immunoSEQ multiplex PCR, the repertoire was profiled, and TCRdb retains in-frame clones only, with some absent. The sample includes about 140,000 clones, roughly 77% of them seen just once. The chain uses TRBV6-5 and TRBJ1-2, with 7 bases that match TRBD1. Sequencing was done on a sample of PBMCs. The source is a female donor in good health and CMV-seronegative. The chain's CDR3 is CASSTGAGYGYTF. The CDR3 DNA reads as TGTGCCAGCAGTACAGGGGCCGGGTATGGCTACACCTTC.